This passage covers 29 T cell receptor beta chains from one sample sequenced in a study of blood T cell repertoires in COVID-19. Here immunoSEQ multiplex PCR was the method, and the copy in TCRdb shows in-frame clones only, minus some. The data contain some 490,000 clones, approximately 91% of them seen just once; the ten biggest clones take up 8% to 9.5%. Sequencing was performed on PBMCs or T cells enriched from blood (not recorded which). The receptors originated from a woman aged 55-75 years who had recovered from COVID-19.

The CDR3 bases are TGCGCCAGCAGCCAGGTTTTGGCCACCGGGGAGCTGTTTTTT. Amino acid sequence: CASSQVLATGELFF. The chain joins TRBV4-1 to TRBJ2-2; D is ambiguous. Per germline, CDR1 MGHRA and CDR2 YSYEKL. The CDR3 has 14 amino acids. V was trimmed by 3 bases and J by 4 bases, leaving 9 bases between them.

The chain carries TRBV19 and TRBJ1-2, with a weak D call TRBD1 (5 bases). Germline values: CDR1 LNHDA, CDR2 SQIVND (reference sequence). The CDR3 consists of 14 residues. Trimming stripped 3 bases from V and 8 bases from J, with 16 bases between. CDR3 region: CASSMAWTPQGYTF. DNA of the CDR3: TGTGCCAGTAGTATGGCCTGGACACCTCAAGGCTACACCTTC.

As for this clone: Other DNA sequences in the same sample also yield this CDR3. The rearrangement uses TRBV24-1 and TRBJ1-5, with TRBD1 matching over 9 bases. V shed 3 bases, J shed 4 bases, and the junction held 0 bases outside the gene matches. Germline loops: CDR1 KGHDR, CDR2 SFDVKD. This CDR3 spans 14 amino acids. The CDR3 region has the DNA TGTGCCACCAGTGATGGACAGGGGAATCAGCCCCAGCATTTT. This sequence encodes CATSDGQGNQPQHF.

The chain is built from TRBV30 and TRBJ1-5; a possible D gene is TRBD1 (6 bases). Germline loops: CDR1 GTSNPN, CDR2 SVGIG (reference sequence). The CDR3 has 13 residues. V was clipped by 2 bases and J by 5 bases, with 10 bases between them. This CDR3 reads CAWSSGEYQPQHF. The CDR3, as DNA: TGTGCCTGGAGTTCAGGGGAGTATCAGCCCCAGCATTTT.

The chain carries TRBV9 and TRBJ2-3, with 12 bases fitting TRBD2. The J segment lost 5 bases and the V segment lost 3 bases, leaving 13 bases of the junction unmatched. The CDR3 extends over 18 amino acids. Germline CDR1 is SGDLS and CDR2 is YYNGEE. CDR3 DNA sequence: TGTGCCAGCAGCGGATCTAGCGGGGGGGCTTTGGTGGGAGATACGCAGTATTTT. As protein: CASSGSSGGALVGDTQYF.

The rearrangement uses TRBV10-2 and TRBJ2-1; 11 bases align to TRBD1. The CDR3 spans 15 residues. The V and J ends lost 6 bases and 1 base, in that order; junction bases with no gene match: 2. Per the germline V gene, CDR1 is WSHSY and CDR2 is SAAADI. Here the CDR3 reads CASRRDRGSYNEQFF. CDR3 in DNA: TGCGCCAGCAGGCGGGACAGGGGGTCCTACAATGAGCAGTTCTTC.

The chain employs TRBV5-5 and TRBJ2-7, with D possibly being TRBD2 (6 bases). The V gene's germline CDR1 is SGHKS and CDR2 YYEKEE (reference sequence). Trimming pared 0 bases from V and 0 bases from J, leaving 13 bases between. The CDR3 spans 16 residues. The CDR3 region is CASSLEVVAVSYEQYV. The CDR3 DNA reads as TGTGCCAGCAGCTTGGAGGTGGTAGCGGTCTCCTACGAGCAGTACGTC.

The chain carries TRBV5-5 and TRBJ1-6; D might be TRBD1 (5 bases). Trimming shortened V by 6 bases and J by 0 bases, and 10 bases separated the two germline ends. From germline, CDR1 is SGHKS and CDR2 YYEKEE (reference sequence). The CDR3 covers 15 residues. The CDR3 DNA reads TGTGCCAGCACCCCCAGGGACTCCTATAATTCACCCCTCCACTTT. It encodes CASTPRDSYNSPLHF.

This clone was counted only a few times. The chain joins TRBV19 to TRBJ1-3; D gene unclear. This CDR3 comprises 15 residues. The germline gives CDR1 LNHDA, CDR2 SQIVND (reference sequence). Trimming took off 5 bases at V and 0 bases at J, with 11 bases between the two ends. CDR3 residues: CASSPTDISGNTIYF. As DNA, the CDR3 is TGTGCCAGTAGTCCCACAGATATCTCTGGAAACACCATATATTTT.

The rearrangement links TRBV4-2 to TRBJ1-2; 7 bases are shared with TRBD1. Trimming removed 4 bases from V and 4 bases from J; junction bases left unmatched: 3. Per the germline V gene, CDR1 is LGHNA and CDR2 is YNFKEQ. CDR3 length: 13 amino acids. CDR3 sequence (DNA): TGTGCCAGCAGCCTAGGGGGCAGCTATGGCTACACCTTC. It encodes CASSLGGSYGYTF.

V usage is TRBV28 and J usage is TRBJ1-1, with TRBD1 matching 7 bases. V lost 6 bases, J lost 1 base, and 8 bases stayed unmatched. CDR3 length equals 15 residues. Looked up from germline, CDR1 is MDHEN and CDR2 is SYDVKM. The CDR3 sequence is CASSPEQGRNTEAFF. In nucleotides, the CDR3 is TGTGCCAGCAGCCCCGAACAGGGGCGGAACACTGAAGCTTTCTTT.

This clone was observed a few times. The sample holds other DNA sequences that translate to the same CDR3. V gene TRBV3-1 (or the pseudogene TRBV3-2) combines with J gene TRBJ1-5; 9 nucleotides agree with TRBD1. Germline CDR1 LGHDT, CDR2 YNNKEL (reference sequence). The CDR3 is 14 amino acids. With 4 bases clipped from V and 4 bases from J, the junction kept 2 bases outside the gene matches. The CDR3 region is CASSRGQGNQPQHF. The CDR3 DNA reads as TGTGCCAGCAGCCGCGGACAGGGGAATCAGCCCCAGCATTTT.

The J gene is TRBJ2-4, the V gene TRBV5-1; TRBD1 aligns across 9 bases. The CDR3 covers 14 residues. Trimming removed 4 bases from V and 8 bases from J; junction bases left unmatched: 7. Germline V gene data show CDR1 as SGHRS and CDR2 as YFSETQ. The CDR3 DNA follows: TGCGCCAGCAGCGGGGGACAGGGAGGAGACATTCAGTACTTC. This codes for CASSGGQGGDIQYF.

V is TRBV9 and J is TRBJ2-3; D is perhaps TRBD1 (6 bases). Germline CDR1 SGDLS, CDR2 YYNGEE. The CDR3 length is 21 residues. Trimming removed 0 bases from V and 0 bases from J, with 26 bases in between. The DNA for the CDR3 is TGTGCCAGCAGCGTAGGGAGTATTACAGGGCTTCCCACCGATAGCACAGATACGCAGTATTTT. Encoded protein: CASSVGSITGLPTDSTDTQYF.

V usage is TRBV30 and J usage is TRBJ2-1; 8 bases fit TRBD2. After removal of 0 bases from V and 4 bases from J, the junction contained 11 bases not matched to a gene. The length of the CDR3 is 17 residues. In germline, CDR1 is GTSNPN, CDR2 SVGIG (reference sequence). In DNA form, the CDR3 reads TGTGCCTGGAGTGTACTGGGAGTGAGCGGGGGTTACAATGAGCAGTTCTTC. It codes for CAWSVLGVSGGYNEQFF.

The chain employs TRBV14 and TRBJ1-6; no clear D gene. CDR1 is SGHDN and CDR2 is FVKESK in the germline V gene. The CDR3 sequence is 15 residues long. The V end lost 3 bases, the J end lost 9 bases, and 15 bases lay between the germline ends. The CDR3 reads CASSQNRLPLSPLHF. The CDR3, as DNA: TGTGCCAGCAGCCAGAACCGACTCCCTCTTTCACCCCTCCACTTT. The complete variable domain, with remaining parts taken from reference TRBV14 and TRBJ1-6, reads EAGVTQFPSHSVIEKGQTVTLRCDPISGHDNLYWYRRVMGKEIKFLLHFVKESKQDESGMPNNRFLAERTGGTYSTLKVQPAELEDSGVYFCASSQNRLPLSPLHFGNGTRLTVT.

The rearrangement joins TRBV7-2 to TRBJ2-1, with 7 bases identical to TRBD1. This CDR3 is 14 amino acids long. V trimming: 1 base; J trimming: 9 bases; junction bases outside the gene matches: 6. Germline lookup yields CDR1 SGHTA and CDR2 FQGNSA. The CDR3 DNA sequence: TGTGCCAGCAGCTTAGGACAGGGTGTCGGTGAGCAGTTCTTC. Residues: CASSLGQGVGEQFF.

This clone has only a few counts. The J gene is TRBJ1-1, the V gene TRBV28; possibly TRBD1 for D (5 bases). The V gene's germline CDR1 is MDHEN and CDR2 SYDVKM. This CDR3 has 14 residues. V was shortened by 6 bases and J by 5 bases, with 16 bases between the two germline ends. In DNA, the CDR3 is TGTGCCAGCAGGGGACTTGACAGCAGGACTGAAGCTTTCTTT. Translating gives CASRGLDSRTEAFF. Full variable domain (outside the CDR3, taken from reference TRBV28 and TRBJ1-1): DVKVTQSSRYLVKRTGEKVFLECVQDMDHENMFWYRQDPGLGLRLIYFSYDVKMKEKGDIPEGYSVSREKKERFSLILESASTNQTSMYLCASRGLDSRTEAFFGQGTRLTVV.

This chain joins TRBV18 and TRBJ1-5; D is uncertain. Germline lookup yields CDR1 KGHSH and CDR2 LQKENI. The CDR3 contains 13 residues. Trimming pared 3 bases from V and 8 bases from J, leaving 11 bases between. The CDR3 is CASSPELVKPQHF. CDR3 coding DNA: TGTGCCAGCTCACCCGAGCTAGTCAAGCCCCAGCATTTT. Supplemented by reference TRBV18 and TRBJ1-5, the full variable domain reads NAGVMQNPRHLVRRRGQEARLRCSPMKGHSHVYWYRQLPEEGLKFMVYLQKENIIDESGMPKERFSAEFPKEGPSILRIQQVVRGDSAAYFCASSPELVKPQHFGDGTRLSIL.

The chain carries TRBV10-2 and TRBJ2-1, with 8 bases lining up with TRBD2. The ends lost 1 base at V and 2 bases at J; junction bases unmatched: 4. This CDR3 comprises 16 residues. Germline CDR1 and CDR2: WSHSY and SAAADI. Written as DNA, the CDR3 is TGCGCCAGCAGTGAGTTTACTAGCGGCACCTACAATGAGCAGTTCTTC. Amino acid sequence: CASSEFTSGTYNEQFF.

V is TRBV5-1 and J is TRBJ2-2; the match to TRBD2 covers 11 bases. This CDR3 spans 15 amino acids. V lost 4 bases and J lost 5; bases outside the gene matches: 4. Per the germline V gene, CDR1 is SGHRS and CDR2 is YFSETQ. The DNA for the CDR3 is TGCGCCAGCAGCCGGACTAGCGGGTCAACCGGGGAGCTGTTTTTT. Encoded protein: CASSRTSGSTGELFF. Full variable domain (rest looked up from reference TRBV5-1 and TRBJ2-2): KAGVTQTPRYLIKTRGQQVTLSCSPISGHRSVSWYQQTPGQGLQFLFEYFSETQRNKGNFPGRFSGRQFSNSRSEMNVSTLELGDSALYLCASSRTSGSTGELFFGEGSRLTVL.

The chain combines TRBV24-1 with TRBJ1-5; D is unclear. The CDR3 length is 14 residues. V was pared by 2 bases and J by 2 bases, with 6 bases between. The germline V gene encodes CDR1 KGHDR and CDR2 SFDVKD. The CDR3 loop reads CATSDSRGNQPQHF. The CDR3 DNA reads TGTGCCACCAGTGATTCCCGAGGCAATCAGCCCCAGCATTTT.

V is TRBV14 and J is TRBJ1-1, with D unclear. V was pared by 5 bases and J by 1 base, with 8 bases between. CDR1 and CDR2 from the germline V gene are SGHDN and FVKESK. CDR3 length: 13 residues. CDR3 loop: CASSVQPNTEAFF. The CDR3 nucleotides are TGTGCCAGCAGCGTACAGCCGAACACTGAAGCTTTCTTT.

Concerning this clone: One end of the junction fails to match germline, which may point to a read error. The CDR3 is CASSNSRGRRSTEAFF. CDR3 sequence (DNA): TGTGCCAGCAGTAACTCCAGGGGGCGGAGGAGTACTGAAGCTTTCTTT. V gene TRBV6-5 combines with J gene TRBJ1-1; 8 nucleotides line up with TRBD1. The CDR3 is 16 residues long. Germline V gene sequence: CDR1 MNHEY, CDR2 SVGAGI.

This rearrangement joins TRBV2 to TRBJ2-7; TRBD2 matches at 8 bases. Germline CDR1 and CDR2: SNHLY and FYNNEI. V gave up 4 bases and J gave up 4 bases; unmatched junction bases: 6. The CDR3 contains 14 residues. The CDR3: CASSGTSLRYEQYF. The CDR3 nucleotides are TGTGCCAGCAGTGGGACTAGCCTAAGATACGAGCAGTACTTC.

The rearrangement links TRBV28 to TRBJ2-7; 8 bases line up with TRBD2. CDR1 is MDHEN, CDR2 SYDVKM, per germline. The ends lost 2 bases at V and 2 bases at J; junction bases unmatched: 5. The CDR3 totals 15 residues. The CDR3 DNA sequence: TGTGCCAGCAGTTTAGCCCTCGGGGGGGCCTACGAGCAGTACTTC. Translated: CASSLALGGAYEQYF.

Here the CDR3 reads CASSLDPGQGVEKLFF. The CDR3 DNA is TGCGCCAGCAGCTTGGACCCGGGACAGGGCGTTGAAAAACTGTTTTTT. The chain couples TRBV5-1 to TRBJ1-4; 9 nucleotides align to TRBD1. Germline CDR1 is SGHRS and CDR2 is YFSETQ. The trim removed 0 bases at V and 7 bases at J, leaving 7 bases unmatched. The CDR3 is 16 residues long.

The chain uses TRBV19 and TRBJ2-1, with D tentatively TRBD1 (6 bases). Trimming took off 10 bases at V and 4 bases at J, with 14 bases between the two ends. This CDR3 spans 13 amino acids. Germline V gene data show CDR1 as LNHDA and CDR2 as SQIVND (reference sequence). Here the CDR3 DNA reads TGTGCCACCCAGGGGTCATTATACAATGAGCAGTTCTTC. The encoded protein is CATQGSLYNEQFF. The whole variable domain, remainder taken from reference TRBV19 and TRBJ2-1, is DGGITQSPKYLFRKEGQNVTLSCEQNLNHDAMYWYRQDPGQGLRLIYYSQIVNDFQKGDIAEGYSVSREKKESFPLTVTSAQKNPTAFYLCATQGSLYNEQFFGPGTRLTVL.

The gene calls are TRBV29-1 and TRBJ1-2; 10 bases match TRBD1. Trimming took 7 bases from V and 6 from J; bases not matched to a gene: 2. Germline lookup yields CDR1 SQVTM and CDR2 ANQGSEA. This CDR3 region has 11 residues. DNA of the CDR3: TGCAGCGACGGACAGGGGGATGGCTACACCTTC. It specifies CSDGQGDGYTF.